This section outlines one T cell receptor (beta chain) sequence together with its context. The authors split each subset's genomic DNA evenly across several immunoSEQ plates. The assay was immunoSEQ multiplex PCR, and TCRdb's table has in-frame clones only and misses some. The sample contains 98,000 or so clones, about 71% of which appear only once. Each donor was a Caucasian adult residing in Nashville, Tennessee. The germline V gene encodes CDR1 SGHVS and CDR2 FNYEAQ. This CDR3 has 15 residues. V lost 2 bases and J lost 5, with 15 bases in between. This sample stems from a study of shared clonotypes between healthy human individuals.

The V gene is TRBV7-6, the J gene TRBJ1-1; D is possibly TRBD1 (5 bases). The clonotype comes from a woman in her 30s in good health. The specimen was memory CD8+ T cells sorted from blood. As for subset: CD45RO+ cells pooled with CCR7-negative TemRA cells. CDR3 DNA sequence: TGTGCCAGCAGCTTACGGTGGGGCGACATGACTGAAGCTTTCTTT. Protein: CASSLRWGDMTEAFF. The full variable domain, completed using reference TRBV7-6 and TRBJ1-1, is GAGVSQSPRYKVTKRGQDVALRCDPISGHVSLYWYRQALGQGPEFLTYFNYEAQQDKSGLPNDRFSAERPEGSISTLTIQRTEQRDSAMYRCASSLRWGDMTEAFFGQGTRLTVV.